Reported below is one T cell receptor (beta chain). Its antigen is not known. CDR3 length: 15 amino acids. The V and J ends lost 1 base and 2 bases respectively, with 11 bases between them. CDR1 is SGHTA, CDR2 FQGNSA, per germline. These data belong to a study of blood T cells in healthy people across ages. General observations from the study: Older age coincided with a roughly linear decline in TCR beta diversity per million T cells.

Isolated PBMCs totaled at least 6.5 million in each sample. A second PCR, run for roughly 6 to 11 cycles, used a sample-barcoded 5' primer plus a J-beta primer mix. TCRdb re-derived calls from the 5' RACE reads in MiXCR, one entry per CDR3 protein. The sample carries hundreds of thousands of distinct CDR3 sequences, under 30% recorded once. Material for sequencing was blood. This chain uses TRBV7-2 with TRBJ1-1; D not resolved. The sequence derives from an elderly woman in good health. The CDR3 loop reads CASSLVSNYNTEAFF. DNA for the CDR3: TGTGCCAGCAGCTTAGTCAGCAATTACAACACTGAAGCTTTCTTT.